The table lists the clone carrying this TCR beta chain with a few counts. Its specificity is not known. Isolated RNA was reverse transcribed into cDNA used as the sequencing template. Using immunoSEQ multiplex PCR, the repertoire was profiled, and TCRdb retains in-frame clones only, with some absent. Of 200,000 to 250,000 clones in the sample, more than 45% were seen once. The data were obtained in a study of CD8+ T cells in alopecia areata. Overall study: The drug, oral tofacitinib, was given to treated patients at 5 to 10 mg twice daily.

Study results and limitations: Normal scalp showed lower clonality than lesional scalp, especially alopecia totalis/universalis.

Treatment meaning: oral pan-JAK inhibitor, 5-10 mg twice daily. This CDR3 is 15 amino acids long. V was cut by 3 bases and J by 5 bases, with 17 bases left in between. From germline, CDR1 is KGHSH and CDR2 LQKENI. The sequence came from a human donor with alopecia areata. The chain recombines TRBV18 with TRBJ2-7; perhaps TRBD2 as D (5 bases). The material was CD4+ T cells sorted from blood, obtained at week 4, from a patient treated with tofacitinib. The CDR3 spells CASSPRREGGDEQYF. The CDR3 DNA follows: TGTGCCAGCTCACCGCGGCGAGAGGGTGGAGACGAGCAGTACTTC. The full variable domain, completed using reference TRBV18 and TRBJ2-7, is NAGVMQNPRHLVRRRGQEARLRCSPMKGHSHVYWYRQLPEEGLKFMVYLQKENIIDESGMPKERFSAEFPKEGPSILRIQQVVRGDSAAYFCASSPRREGGDEQYFGPGTRLTVT.